The clone carrying this TCR beta chain was detected a few times. Its antigen is not identified. V lost 3 bases, J lost 4 bases, and 16 bases lay in between. Germline CDR1 is SGHRS and CDR2 is YFSETQ. CDR3 length: 15 residues. The data belong to a study of T-cell reconstitution after alpha-beta-depleted transplantation in children. The authors prepared the TCRbeta library with unique molecular identifiers. TCRdb processed the PCR reads anew with MiXCR; each CDR3 protein has one entry. This table has under 400,000 distinct CDR3 sequences, approximately 23% appearing once. Broader study findings: When one year had passed after transplant, most T-cell counts and diversity came from newly produced T cells.

The sample in question was PBMCs, mostly from graft donor cells, obtained 180 days after TCRalphabeta/CD19-depleted stem cell transplant. The gene calls are TRBV5-1 and TRBJ2-5; tentatively, D is TRBD2 (7 bases). The source is a male patient younger than 18 who had a stem cell transplant for acute lymphoblastic leukemia, so the T cells may come from the graft donor. The CDR3 spells CASSWVLGGRETQYF. The CDR3 bases are TGCGCCAGCAGCTGGGTCCTCGGGGGGCGAGAGACCCAGTACTTC.